The 5 T cell receptor beta chains given below trace back to one sample, sequenced in a study of post-analysis software for immune sequencing data. Study-wide points: Included in a set of four or five TRBV segments more frequent in patients than controls were TRBV5-6, TRBV5-1 and TRBV20-1.

TCR beta libraries were prepared from cDNA with unique molecular identifiers. Via MiXCR, TCRdb re-called the PCR reads, giving one row per CDR3 protein. The data show about 200,000 distinct CDR3 sequences, roughly 30% seen once. What these receptors recognize is not known. Sequenced material: blood. The receptor set was obtained from a girl aged 2-17 years with multiple sclerosis.

The J gene is TRBJ1-1, the V gene TRBV12-3 or TRBV12-4; 8 bases agree with TRBD1. The ends lost 6 bases at V and 10 bases at J; junction bases unmatched: 7. The length of the CDR3 is 12 residues. CDR3 sequence: CASSYYRGSAFF. The CDR3 nucleotides are TGTGCCAGCAGCTATTACAGGGGGTCAGCTTTCTTT.

This clonotype was recorded a few times. The genes are TRBV2 and TRBJ1-5; D gene uncertain. This CDR3 spans 13 amino acids. Trimming took 6 bases from V and 0 from J, leaving 6 bases between them. Germline V gene data show CDR1 as SNHLY and CDR2 as FYNNEI. CDR3 DNA: TGTGCCAGCAGGGCAGATAGCAATCAGCCCCAGCATTTT. It translates to CASRADSNQPQHF.

At least ten counts were recorded for this clonotype. CDR3 region: CASSLAAGGPHEQYF. In DNA, the CDR3 is TGTGCCAGCAGCTTAGCGGCGGGGGGTCCCCACGAGCAGTACTTC. The rearrangement joins TRBV7-2 to TRBJ2-7, with 8 nucleotides matching TRBD2. CDR1 and CDR2 from the germline V gene are SGHTA and FQGNSA. V gave up 0 bases and J gave up 5 bases; unmatched junction bases: 6. CDR3 length: 15 amino acids. Full variable domain (outside the CDR3, taken from reference TRBV7-2 and TRBJ2-7): GAGVSQSPSNKVTEKGKDVELRCDPISGHTALYWYRQSLGQGLEFLIYFQGNSAPDKSGLPSDRFSAERTGGSVSTLTIQRTQQEDSAVYLCASSLAAGGPHEQYFGPGTRLTVT.

This clonotype has at least ten counts. The chain combines TRBV15 with TRBJ2-3; D may be TRBD1 or TRBD2 (5 bases each). Germline V lookup: CDR1 LNHNV, CDR2 YYDKDF (reference sequence). V was shortened by 7 bases and J by 1 base, with 12 bases between the two germline ends. The CDR3 is made up of 14 amino acids. The CDR3, as DNA: TGTGCCACCACGGGGCCAGGGCGCACAGATACGCAGTATTTT. Translating gives CATTGPGRTDTQYF.

This clonotype was found a few times. The germline gene is not matched at one end of the junction; a read error may be the cause. The chain couples TRBV7-9 to TRBJ1-6, with 9 bases lining up with TRBD1. The CDR3 is 14 amino acids. Germline CDR1 and CDR2: SEHNR and FQNEAQ (reference sequence). The CDR3 DNA sequence: TGTGCCAGCAGCTGGGACAGGGATAACTCACCCCTCCACTTT. Translating it yields CASSWDRDNSPLHF.